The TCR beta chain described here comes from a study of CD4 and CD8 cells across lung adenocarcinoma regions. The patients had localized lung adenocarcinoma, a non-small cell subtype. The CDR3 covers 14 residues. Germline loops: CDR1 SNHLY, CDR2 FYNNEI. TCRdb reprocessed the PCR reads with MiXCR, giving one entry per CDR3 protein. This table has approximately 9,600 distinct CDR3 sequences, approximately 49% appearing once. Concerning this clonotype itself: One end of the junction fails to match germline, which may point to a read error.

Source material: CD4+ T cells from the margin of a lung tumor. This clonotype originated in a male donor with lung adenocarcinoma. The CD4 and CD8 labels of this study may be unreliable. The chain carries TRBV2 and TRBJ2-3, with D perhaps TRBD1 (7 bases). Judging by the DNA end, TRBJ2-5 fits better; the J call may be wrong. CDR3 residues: CAGRGGGDKDTQYF. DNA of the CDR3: TGTGCGGGCAGAGGGGGCGGGGACAAAGATACCCAGTACTTC.